This note documents a single T cell receptor beta chain sequence. The CDR3 runs 20 residues. V lost 10 bases to trimming and J lost 4 bases, with 37 bases between them. The germline V gene encodes CDR1 MDHEN and CDR2 SYDVKM. These data are taken from a study of blood T cell repertoires in COVID-19. Across the study: Samples representing acute and convalescent COVID-19 were sourced from the United States, Italy and Spain. The cDNA or gDNA used as material had been derived from T cells, B-cell-depleted T cells, or PBMCs.

Those enrolled in Seattle joined during active infection and were followed longitudinally afterward. Methods used by the authors: By means of reference gene primer amplification, nucleated cell counts were estimated. Generated by immunoSEQ multiplex PCR, the TCRdb table keeps only in-frame clones and is missing some. From that table come the V and J calls and clone size; the DNA was used to work out D and trimming. The table lists some 260,000 clones, 80% to 90% of them singletons. This TCR came from a woman in her 70s with COVID-19, enrolled during active disease. The V and J genes are TRBV28 and TRBJ1-2; a weak D match, TRBD1 (6 bases). The sample comprised peripheral blood. CDR3 sequence (DNA): TGTGCCATCGGAGTGGGGGGGGCTTTGACCTACTCAACTGGTTTCTATGGCTACACCTTC. This sequence encodes CAIGVGGALTYSTGFYGYTF.